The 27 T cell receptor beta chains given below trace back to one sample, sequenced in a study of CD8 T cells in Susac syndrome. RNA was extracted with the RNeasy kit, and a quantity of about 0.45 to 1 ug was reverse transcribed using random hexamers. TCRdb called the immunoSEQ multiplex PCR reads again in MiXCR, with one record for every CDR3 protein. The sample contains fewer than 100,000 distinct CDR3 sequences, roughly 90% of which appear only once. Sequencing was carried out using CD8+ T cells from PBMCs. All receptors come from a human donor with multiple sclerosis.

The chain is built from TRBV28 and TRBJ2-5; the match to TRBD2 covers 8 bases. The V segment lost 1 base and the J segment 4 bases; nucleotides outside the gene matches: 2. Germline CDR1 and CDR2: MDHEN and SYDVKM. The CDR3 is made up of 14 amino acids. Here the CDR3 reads CASSLFSGGETQYF. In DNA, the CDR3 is TGTGCCAGCAGTTTATTCAGCGGGGGAGAGACCCAGTACTTC. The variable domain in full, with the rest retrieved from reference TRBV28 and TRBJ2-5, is DVKVTQSSRYLVKRTGEKVFLECVQDMDHENMFWYRQDPGLGLRLIYFSYDVKMKEKGDIPEGYSVSREKKERFSLILESASTNQTSMYLCASSLFSGGETQYFGPGTRLLVL.

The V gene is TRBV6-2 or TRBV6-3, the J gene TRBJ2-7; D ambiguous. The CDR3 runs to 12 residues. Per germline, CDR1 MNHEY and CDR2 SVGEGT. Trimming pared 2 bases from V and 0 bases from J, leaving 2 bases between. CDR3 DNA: TGTGCCAGCAGTTACGCCTCCTACGAGCAGTACTTC. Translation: CASSYASYEQYF.

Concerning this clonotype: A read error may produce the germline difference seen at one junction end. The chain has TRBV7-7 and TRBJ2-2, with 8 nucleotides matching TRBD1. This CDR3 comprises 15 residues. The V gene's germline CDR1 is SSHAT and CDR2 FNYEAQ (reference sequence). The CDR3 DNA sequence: TGTGCTAGCAGCTTCGGGACAGGTCACACCGGGGAGCTGTTTTTT. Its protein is CASSFGTGHTGELFF.

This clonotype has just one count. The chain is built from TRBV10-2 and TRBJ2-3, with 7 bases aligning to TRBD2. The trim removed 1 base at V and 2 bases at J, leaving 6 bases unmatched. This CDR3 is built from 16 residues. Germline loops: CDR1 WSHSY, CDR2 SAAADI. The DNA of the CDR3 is TGCGCCAGCAGTGAGTGGGTGGGGGGGTACACAGATACGCAGTATTTT. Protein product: CASSEWVGGYTDTQYF.

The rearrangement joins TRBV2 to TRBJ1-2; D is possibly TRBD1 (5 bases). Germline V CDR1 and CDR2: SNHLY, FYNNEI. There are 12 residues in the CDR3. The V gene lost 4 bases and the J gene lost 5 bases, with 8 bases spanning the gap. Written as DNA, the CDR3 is TGTGCCAGCAGTGCGGGGGGTTATGGCTACACCTTC. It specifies CASSAGGYGYTF.

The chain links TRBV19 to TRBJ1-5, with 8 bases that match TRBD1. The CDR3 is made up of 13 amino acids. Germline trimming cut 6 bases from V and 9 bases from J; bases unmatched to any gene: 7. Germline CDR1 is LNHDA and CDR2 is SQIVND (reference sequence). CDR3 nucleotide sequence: TGTGCCAGTAGCGGACAGGGTCTCCTGCCCCAGCATTTT. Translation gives CASSGQGLLPQHF.

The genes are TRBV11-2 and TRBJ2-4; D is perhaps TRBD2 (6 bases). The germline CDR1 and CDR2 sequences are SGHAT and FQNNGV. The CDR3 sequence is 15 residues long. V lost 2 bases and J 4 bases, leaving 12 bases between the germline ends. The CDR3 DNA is TGTGCCAGCAGCTTAAGGCGGGATAAAAAAAACATTCAGTACTTC. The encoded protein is CASSLRRDKKNIQYF.

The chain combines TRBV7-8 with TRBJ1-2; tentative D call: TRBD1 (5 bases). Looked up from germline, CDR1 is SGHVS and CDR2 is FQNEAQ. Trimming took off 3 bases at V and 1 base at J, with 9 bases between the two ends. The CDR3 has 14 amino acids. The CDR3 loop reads CASSFQGFNYGYTF. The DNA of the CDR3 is TGTGCCAGCAGCTTTCAGGGATTTAACTATGGCTACACCTTC.

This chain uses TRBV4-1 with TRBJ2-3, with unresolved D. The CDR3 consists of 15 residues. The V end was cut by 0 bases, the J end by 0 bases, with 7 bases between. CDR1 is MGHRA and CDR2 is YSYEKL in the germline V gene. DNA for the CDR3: TGCGCCAGCAGCCAAGATAGCCGAAGCACAGATACGCAGTATTTT. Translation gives CASSQDSRSTDTQYF.

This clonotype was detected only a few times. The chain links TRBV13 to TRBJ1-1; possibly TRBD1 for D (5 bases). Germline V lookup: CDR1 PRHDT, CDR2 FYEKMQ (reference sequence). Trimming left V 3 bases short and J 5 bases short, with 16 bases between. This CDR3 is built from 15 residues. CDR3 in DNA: TGTGCCAGCAGCTTGCAGGGACTAACGGGAACTGAAGCTTTCTTT. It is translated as CASSLQGLTGTEAFF.

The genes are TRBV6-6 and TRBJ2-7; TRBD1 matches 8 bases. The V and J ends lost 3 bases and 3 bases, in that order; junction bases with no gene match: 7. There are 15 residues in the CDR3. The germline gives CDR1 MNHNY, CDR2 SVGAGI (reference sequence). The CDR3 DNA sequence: TGTGCCAGCAGTTATCCCGGGACAGGTCTCTACGAGCAGTACTTC. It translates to CASSYPGTGLYEQYF.

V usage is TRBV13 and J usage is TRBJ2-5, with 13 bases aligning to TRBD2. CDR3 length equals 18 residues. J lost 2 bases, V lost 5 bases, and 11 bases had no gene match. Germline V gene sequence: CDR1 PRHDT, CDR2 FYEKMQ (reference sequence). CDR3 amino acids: CASSPQRGLAGPQETQYF. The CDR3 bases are TGTGCCAGCAGCCCGCAGAGGGGACTAGCGGGACCTCAAGAGACCCAGTACTTC.

The CDR3 sequence: CATSDYRLAPGGELFF. CDR3 DNA sequence: TGTGCCACCAGTGATTACCGACTAGCTCCAGGCGGGGAGCTGTTTTTT. This chain connects TRBV24-1 to TRBJ2-2; 7 positions agree with TRBD2. The germline gives CDR1 KGHDR, CDR2 SFDVKD. This CDR3 region has 16 residues. Losses at the gene ends were 2 bases for V and 7 bases for J; bases not matched to a gene: 9.

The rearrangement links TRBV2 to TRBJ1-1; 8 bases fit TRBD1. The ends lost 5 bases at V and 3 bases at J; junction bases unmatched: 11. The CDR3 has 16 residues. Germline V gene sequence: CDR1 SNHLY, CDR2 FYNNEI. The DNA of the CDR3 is TGTGCCAGCAGTTCCGCAGGGGGCGGGGTTTACACTGAAGCTTTCTTT. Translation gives CASSSAGGGVYTEAFF.

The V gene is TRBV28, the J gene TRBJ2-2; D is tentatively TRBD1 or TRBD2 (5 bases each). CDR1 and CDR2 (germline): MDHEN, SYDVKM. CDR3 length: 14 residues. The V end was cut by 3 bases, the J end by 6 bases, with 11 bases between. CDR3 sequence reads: CASSFPSGPGELFF. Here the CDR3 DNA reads TGTGCCAGCAGTTTCCCTTCGGGACCCGGGGAGCTGTTTTTT.

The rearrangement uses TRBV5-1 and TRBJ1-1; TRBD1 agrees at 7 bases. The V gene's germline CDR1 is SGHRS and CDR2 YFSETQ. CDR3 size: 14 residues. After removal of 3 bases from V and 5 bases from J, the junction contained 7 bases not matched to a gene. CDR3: CASSYDRAGTEAFF. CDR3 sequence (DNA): TGCGCCAGCAGCTACGACAGGGCGGGAACTGAAGCTTTCTTT.

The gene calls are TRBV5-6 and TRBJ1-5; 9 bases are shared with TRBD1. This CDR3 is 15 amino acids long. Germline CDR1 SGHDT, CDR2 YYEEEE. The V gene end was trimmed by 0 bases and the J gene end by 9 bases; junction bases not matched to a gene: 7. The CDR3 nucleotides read TGTGCCAGCAGCTTGGGTGGGACAGGGCTTCGGCCCCAGCATTTT. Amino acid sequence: CASSLGGTGLRPQHF.

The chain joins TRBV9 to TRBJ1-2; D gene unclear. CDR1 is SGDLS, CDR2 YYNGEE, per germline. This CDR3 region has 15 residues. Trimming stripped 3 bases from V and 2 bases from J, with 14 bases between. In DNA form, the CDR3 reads TGTGCCAGCAGCGCTAGCCGGATACCGAACTATGGCTACACCTTC. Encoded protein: CASSASRIPNYGYTF.

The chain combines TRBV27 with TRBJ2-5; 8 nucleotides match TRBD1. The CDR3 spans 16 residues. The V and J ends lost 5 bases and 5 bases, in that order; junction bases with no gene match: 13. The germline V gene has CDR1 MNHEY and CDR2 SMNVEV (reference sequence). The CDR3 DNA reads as TGTGCCAGCAGTCAAGCCCAGGGGGCACCCCTGGAGACCCAGTACTTC. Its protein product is CASSQAQGAPLETQYF.

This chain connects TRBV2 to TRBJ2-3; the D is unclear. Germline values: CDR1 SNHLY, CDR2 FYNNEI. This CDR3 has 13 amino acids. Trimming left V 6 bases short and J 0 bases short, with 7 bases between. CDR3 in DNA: TGTGCCAGCAGACCCGACAGCACAGATACGCAGTATTTT. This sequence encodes CASRPDSTDTQYF.

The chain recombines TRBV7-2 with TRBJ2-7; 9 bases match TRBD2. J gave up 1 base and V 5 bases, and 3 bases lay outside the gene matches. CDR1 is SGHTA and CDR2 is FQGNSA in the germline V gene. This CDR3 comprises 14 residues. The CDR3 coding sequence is TGTGCCAGCAGCGCTAGCGGGACTTCCTACGAGCAGTACTTC. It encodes CASSASGTSYEQYF.

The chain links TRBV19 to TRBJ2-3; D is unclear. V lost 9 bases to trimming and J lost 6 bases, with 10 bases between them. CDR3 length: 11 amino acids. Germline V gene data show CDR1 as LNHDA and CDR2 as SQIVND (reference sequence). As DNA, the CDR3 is TGTGCCAGCGGAGCCGGGGATACGCAGTATTTT. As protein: CASGAGDTQYF.

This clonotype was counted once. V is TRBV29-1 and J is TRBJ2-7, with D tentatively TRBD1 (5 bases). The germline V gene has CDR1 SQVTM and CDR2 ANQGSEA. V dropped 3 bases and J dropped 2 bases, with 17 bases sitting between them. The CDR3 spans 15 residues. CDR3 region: CSVDASDQGPYEQYF. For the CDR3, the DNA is TGCAGCGTTGACGCGTCCGACCAGGGTCCCTACGAGCAGTACTTC.

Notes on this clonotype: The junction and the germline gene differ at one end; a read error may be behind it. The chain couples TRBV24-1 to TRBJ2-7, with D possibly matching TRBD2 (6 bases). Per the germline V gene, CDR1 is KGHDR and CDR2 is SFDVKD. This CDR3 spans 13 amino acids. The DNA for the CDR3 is TGTGTCACCAGTGGGGAGGAGGGAAGCGAGCAGTACTTC. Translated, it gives CVTSGEEGSEQYF.

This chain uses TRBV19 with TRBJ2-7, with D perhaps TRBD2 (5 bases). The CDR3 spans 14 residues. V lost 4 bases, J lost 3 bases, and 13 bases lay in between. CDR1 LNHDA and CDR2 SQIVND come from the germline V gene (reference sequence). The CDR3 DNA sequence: TGTGCCAGTAGTAGAGGGTCTGGACTCTACGAGCAGTACTTC. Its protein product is CASSRGSGLYEQYF. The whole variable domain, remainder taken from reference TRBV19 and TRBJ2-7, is DGGITQSPKYLFRKEGQNVTLSCEQNLNHDAMYWYRQDPGQGLRLIYYSQIVNDFQKGDIAEGYSVSREKKESFPLTVTSAQKNPTAFYLCASSRGSGLYEQYFGPGTRLTVT.

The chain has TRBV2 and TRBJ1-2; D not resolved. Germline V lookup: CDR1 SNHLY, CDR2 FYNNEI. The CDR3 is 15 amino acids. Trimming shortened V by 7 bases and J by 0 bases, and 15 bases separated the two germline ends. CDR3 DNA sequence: TGTGCCAGCATGAGCCCAATGGGGACTAACTATGGCTACACCTTC. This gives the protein CASMSPMGTNYGYTF.

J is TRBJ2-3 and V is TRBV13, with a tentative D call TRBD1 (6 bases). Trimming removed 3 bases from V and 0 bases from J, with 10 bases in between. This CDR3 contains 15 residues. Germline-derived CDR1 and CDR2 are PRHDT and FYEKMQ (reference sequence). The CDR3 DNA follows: TGTGCCAGCAGCTTGCGGACAGCTAGCACAGATACGCAGTATTTT. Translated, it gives CASSLRTASTDTQYF.